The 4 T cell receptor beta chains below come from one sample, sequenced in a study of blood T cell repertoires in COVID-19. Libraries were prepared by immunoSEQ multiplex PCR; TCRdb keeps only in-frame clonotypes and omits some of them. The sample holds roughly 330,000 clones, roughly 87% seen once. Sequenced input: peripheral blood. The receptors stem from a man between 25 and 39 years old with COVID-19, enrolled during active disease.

For the CDR3, the DNA is TGTGCCAGCAGGAACAACCGGGACAGGGCAAATTCACCCCTCCACTTT. Translated, it gives CASRNNRDRANSPLHF. V usage is TRBV5-4 and J usage is TRBJ1-6, with 9 bases that match TRBD1. The V gene's germline CDR1 is SGHNT and CDR2 YYREEE (reference sequence). The trim removed 5 bases at V and 7 bases at J, leaving 10 bases unmatched. The CDR3 runs to 16 residues. The full variable domain, rest sourced from reference TRBV5-4 and TRBJ1-6, is ETGVTQSPTHLIKTRGQQVTLRCSSQSGHNTVSWYQQALGQGPQFIFQYYREEENGRGNFPPRFSGLQFPNYSSELNVNALELDDSALYLCASRNNRDRANSPLHFGNGTRLTVT.

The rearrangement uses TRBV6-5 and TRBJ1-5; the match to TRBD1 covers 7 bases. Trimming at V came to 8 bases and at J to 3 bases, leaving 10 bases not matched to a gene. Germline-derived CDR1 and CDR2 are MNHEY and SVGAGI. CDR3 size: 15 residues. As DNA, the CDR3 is TGTGCCAGCGGGGCGGGACAGCGTTTCAATCAGCCCCAGCATTTT. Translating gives CASGAGQRFNQPQHF.

DNA for the CDR3: TGTGCCAGCTCTCCGGCTAATAGCGGGAGGGGTGAGCAGTTCTTC. Amino acids: CASSPANSGRGEQFF. The chain is built from TRBV18 and TRBJ2-1, with TRBD2 matching 11 bases. The V gene end was trimmed by 6 bases and the J gene end by 9 bases; junction bases not matched to a gene: 10. Germline CDR1 reads KGHSH; CDR2 reads LQKENI. The CDR3 runs to 15 residues.

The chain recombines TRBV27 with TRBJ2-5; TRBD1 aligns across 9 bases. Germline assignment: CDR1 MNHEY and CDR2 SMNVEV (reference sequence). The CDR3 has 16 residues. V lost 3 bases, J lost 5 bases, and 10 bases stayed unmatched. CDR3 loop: CASSLGTGGAGETQYF. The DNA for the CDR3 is TGTGCCAGCAGTTTGGGCACAGGGGGCGCGGGCGAGACCCAGTACTTC.